Listed here are 25 T cell receptor beta chains from one sample, sequenced in a study of T cells in Graves' hyperthyroidism and ophthalmopathy. The investigators amplified TCR beta CDR3 regions from RNA transcripts. The HTBI primer set served for first-round RT-PCR of the TCR CDR3. MiXCR, applied by TCRdb to the multiplex PCR reads, yields one record per CDR3 protein. The sample has 450,000 to 650,000 distinct CDR3 sequences; over 15% are singletons. The sequencing input was blood. These receptors all stem from a woman in her late teens or twenties with Graves' ophthalmopathy.

This clonotype was seen a few times. The rearrangement links TRBV6-2 or TRBV6-3 to TRBJ1-2; 7 bases fit TRBD1. The CDR3 runs 18 residues. CDR1 MNHEY and CDR2 SVGEGT come from the germline V gene. V shed 5 bases, J shed 7 bases, and the junction held 22 bases outside the gene matches. The CDR3 is CASSRRPGTETIRRGYTF. CDR3 nucleotides: TGTGCCAGCAGTCGCCGTCCCGGGACAGAGACCATTAGACGTGGCTACACCTTC.

On this clonotype: A junction end diverges from the germline sequence, so it may reflect a read error. The chain uses TRBV7-9 and TRBJ2-5, with TRBD2 identical over 7 bases. The CDR3 extends over 14 amino acids. Germline values: CDR1 SEHNR, CDR2 FQNEAQ (reference sequence). The CDR3 reads CASSFGGRLETRYF. The CDR3 DNA follows: TGTGCCAGCAGCTTTGGCGGGAGACTGGAGACCCGGTACTTC.

V is TRBV28 and J is TRBJ1-1; TRBD1 aligns across 9 bases. This CDR3 contains 14 residues. Trimming cost V 5 bases and J 6 bases; bases outside gene matches: 7. Germline V gene sequence: CDR1 MDHEN, CDR2 SYDVKM. CDR3 nucleotide sequence: TGTGCCAGCAGTCGGGACAGGGTGCCCTCTGAAGCTTTCTTT. It is translated as CASSRDRVPSEAFF.

This clonotype occurred many times. The chain links TRBV20-1 to TRBJ2-3, with D perhaps matching TRBD2 (6 bases). The CDR3 contains 12 residues. Germline V gene lookup returns CDR1 DFQATT and CDR2 SNEGSKA (reference sequence). Deletions cut 4 bases from V and 7 bases from J, with 12 bases between. The CDR3 reads CSATPGVNTQYF. Written as DNA, the CDR3 is TGCAGTGCTACCCCGGGAGTCAATACGCAGTATTTT.

Remarks on this clonotype: At one boundary the junction diverges from the germline segment, which might be a read error. The chain is built from TRBV4-1 and TRBJ1-2; D remains ambiguous. CDR1 and CDR2 from the germline V gene are MGHRA and YSYEKL. The CDR3 is 13 amino acids. The CDR3 is CASSTRFPDGYTF. The CDR3 DNA sequence: TGTGCCAGCAGTACCCGCTTCCCGGATGGCTACACCTTC.

This clonotype was detected only a few times. This chain links TRBV4-1 with TRBJ2-3; no firm D call. Germline CDR1 reads MGHRA; CDR2 reads YSYEKL. V lost 1 base and J 0 bases, leaving 11 bases between the germline ends. The CDR3 loop spans 16 amino acids. CDR3 region: CASSQGNALSTDTQYF. In DNA form, the CDR3 reads TGCGCCAGCAGCCAAGGCAACGCACTAAGCACAGATACGCAGTATTTT.

In its sample, this clonotype was seen many times. This chain connects TRBV7-8 to TRBJ1-4, with unresolved D. Trimming removed 5 bases at V and 7 bases at J, with 14 bases between. CDR1 and CDR2 (germline): SGHVS, FQNEAQ. The CDR3 covers 14 residues. The CDR3, as DNA: TGTGCCAGCAGCCCCCGGGTTTGGACTGAAAAACTGTTTTTT. Translation gives CASSPRVWTEKLFF. The entire variable domain, with the rest obtained from reference TRBV7-8 and TRBJ1-4, is as follows: GAGVSQSPRYKVAKRGQDVALRCDPISGHVSLFWYQQALGQGPEFLTYFQNEAQLDKSGLPSDRFFAERPEGSVSTLKIQRTQQEDSAVYLCASSPRVWTEKLFFGSGTQLSVL.

This clonotype was seen repeatedly, ten times or more. This chain connects TRBV5-1 to TRBJ2-1; the match to TRBD2 covers 7 bases. CDR1 is SGHRS and CDR2 is YFSETQ in the germline V gene. Losses at the gene ends were 3 bases for V and 5 bases for J; bases not matched to a gene: 11. The CDR3 sequence is 16 residues long. The CDR3 coding sequence is TGCGCCAGCAGCTCGCCTGGGGGGAGGGGAAACAATGAGCAGTTCTTC. Amino acids: CASSSPGGRGNNEQFF.

A few counts support this clonotype. The V and J genes are TRBV11-3 and TRBJ2-2; 9 nucleotides match TRBD1. CDR3 size: 14 residues. The junction had 3 bases not matched to a gene; V was cut back by 3 bases and J by 7 bases. In germline, CDR1 is SGHNT, CDR2 YENEEA. The CDR3 DNA sequence: TGTGCCAGCAGCTTGGGACAGGGAGGCGGGGAGCTGTTTTTT. The encoded protein is CASSLGQGGGELFF.

This clonotype showed up just a few times. The chain links TRBV28 to TRBJ1-6; a possible D gene is TRBD1 (5 bases). The length of the CDR3 is 16 residues. Trimming cost V 8 bases and J 2 bases, with 16 bases left between them. The germline V gene has CDR1 MDHEN and CDR2 SYDVKM. The CDR3 here is CASPTEGWPYNSPLHF. CDR3 coding DNA: TGTGCCAGCCCTACGGAGGGGTGGCCCTATAATTCACCCCTCCACTTT. The full variable domain, completed using reference TRBV28 and TRBJ1-6, is DVKVTQSSRYLVKRTGEKVFLECVQDMDHENMFWYRQDPGLGLRLIYFSYDVKMKEKGDIPEGYSVSREKKERFSLILESASTNQTSMYLCASPTEGWPYNSPLHFGNGTRLTVT.

This clonotype was counted between two and nine times. The genes are TRBV2 and TRBJ1-6; D might be TRBD1 (6 bases). The CDR3 has 20 residues. Germline V gene data show CDR1 as SNHLY and CDR2 as FYNNEI. V lost 8 bases and J lost 1, with 27 bases in between. CDR3 in amino acids: CASLPRGGPPPSSYNSPLHF. CDR3 nucleotides: TGTGCCAGCCTGCCTAGGGGGGGCCCACCCCCGTCGTCCTATAATTCACCCCTCCACTTT.

This clonotype turned up a few times. This chain joins TRBV7-2 and TRBJ2-4; D is possibly TRBD1 or TRBD2 (5 bases each). This CDR3 has 13 residues. Trimming pared 5 bases from V and 5 bases from J, leaving 10 bases between. CDR1 is SGHTA and CDR2 is FQGNSA in the germline V gene. The chain's CDR3 is CASSPGTENIQYF. Written as DNA, the CDR3 is TGTGCCAGCAGCCCCGGGACCGAAAACATTCAGTACTTC.

This clonotype was counted only a few times. V is TRBV9 and J is TRBJ2-3; the match to TRBD2 covers 13 bases. Per germline, CDR1 SGDLS and CDR2 YYNGEE. The V and J ends lost 3 bases and 4 bases, in that order; junction bases with no gene match: 5. CDR3 size: 16 residues. CDR3 sequence (DNA): TGTGCCAGCAGCGAGACTAGCGGGGGGCCCTCAGATACGCAGTATTTT. As protein: CASSETSGGPSDTQYF.

This chain connects TRBV20-1 to TRBJ1-1, with TRBD1 as a possible D gene (5 bases). CDR3 length: 14 amino acids. Germline V gene lookup returns CDR1 DFQATT and CDR2 SNEGSKA (reference sequence). Trimming stripped 6 bases from V and 2 bases from J, with 16 bases between. In nucleotides, the CDR3 is TGCAGTGCATCACGGGGGGTCACAAACACTGAAGCTTTCTTT. Amino acids: CSASRGVTNTEAFF.

The rearrangement joins TRBV28 to TRBJ1-5; no clear D. Germline CDR1 reads MDHEN; CDR2 reads SYDVKM. V was pared by 7 bases and J by 4 bases, with 14 bases between. The CDR3 consists of 14 residues. CDR3 coding DNA: TGTGCCAGCAACCCTGGTGCTAGAAATCAGCCCCAGCATTTT. Amino acid sequence: CASNPGARNQPQHF.

The genes are TRBV28 and TRBJ2-3, with 14 bases fitting TRBD2. V shed 5 bases, J shed 4 bases, and the junction held 14 bases outside the gene matches. Germline CDR1 and CDR2: MDHEN and SYDVKM. This CDR3 contains 19 residues. DNA for the CDR3: TGTGCCAGCAGTGATCCGGGACTAGCGGGAGTTTTGGGATCAGATACGCAGTATTTT. It codes for CASSDPGLAGVLGSDTQYF.

This clonotype was recorded many times. V gene TRBV7-2 combines with J gene TRBJ2-7; 7 nucleotides match TRBD2. Trimming at V came to 1 base and at J to 6 bases, leaving 9 bases not matched to a gene. Germline V gene sequence: CDR1 SGHTA, CDR2 FQGNSA. The CDR3 has 15 amino acids. CDR3: CASSLGAGASLEQYF. As DNA, the CDR3 is TGTGCCAGCAGCTTAGGGGCGGGAGCGTCCCTCGAGCAGTACTTC.

This clonotype has only a few counts. In DNA, the CDR3 is TGTGCCAGCAGTGTCTCTTTAGCGGGAGGGCCAGAGGAGACCCAGTACTTC. Translating it yields CASSVSLAGGPEETQYF. The chain combines TRBV12-3 or TRBV12-4 with TRBJ2-5; 11 bases align to TRBD2. Trimming at V came to 5 bases and at J to 5 bases, leaving 13 bases not matched to a gene. The CDR3 spans 17 residues.

V and J are TRBV9 and TRBJ1-2; 9 nucleotides align to TRBD1. CDR1 and CDR2 from the germline V gene are SGDLS and YYNGEE. Unmatched junction bases numbered 12, after V lost 3 bases and J lost 6 bases. This CDR3 has 16 amino acids. The CDR3 sequence: CASSALRRQGDNGYTF. The DNA for the CDR3 is TGTGCCAGCAGCGCCTTGCGGAGACAGGGGGACAATGGCTACACCTTC.

Many counts were recorded for this clonotype. CDR3 DNA sequence: TGTGCCAGCAGCTTACCAGGGTCCTACGAGCAGTACTTC. Its translation is CASSLPGSYEQYF. This rearrangement joins TRBV11-2 to TRBJ2-7; the D gene is possibly TRBD1 (5 bases). Trimming stripped 2 bases from V and 1 base from J, with 6 bases between. Looked up from germline, CDR1 is SGHAT and CDR2 is FQNNGV. CDR3 length equals 13 residues.

This clonotype was detected ten times or more. This chain joins TRBV7-9 and TRBJ2-5; possible D gene TRBD1, 6 bases. Germline CDR1 reads SEHNR; CDR2 reads FQNEAQ (reference sequence). The CDR3 is made up of 14 amino acids. Between the trimmed V and J ends, which lost 2 bases and 5 bases, there was a span of 12 bases. The chain's CDR3 is CASSLTRGSETQYF. The DNA of the CDR3 is TGTGCCAGCAGCTTAACCAGGGGTTCGGAGACCCAGTACTTC.

J is TRBJ2-1 and V is TRBV7-9; D perhaps matches TRBD2 (6 bases). The germline V and J ends were trimmed by 4 bases and 10 bases, with 17 bases remaining between them. This CDR3 is 14 amino acids long. Germline V gene sequence: CDR1 SEHNR, CDR2 FQNEAQ (reference sequence). The CDR3 region has the DNA TGTGCCAGCAGCTCGTGGATTACTGGGGGGGAGCAGTTCTTC. Amino acids: CASSSWITGGEQFF.

The chain recombines TRBV5-5 with TRBJ1-1; D unclear. Germline CDR1 and CDR2: SGHKS and YYEKEE (reference sequence). CDR3 size: 15 residues. Trimming removed 2 bases from V and 2 bases from J, with 13 bases in between. The CDR3 reads CASSFSEQLNTEAFF. For the CDR3, the DNA is TGTGCCAGCAGCTTTTCAGAACAGCTAAACACTGAAGCTTTCTTT.

Concerning this clonotype itself: The CDR3 carries no conserved terminal phenylalanine or tryptophan, so it likely arises from a read error. The rearrangement links TRBV9 to TRBJ2-7; maybe TRBD2 (5 bases). Germline V gene data show CDR1 as SGDLS and CDR2 as YYNGEE. The CDR3 totals 15 residues. Between the trimmed V and J ends, which lost 4 bases and 0 bases, there was a span of 14 bases. The CDR3 is CASSPRSGNSYEQYS. The CDR3, as DNA: TGTGCCAGCAGCCCCCGTTCCGGGAACTCCTACGAGCAGTACTCC.

CDR3 protein: CASSDGGVRDTQYF. The CDR3 DNA sequence: TGTGCCAGCAGTGATGGAGGGGTTCGAGATACGCAGTATTTT. The chain combines TRBV25-1 with TRBJ2-3; a possible D gene is TRBD2 (6 bases). Trimming left V 3 bases short and J 5 bases short, with 12 bases between. CDR1 is MGHDK and CDR2 is SYGVNS in the germline V gene. The CDR3 is made up of 14 amino acids.